The 10 T cell receptor beta chains below were found in one sample sequenced in a study of CD4 T cells in relation to SARS-CoV-2 and coronaviruses. Antigen specificity for these receptors is unknown. The data were produced by immunoSEQ multiplex PCR, yet TCRdb's version contains in-frame clones alone and is incomplete. Altogether roughly 25,000 clones are present, around 80% being singletons, with the ten largest covering about 10%. Unexposed donor CD4+ T cells date from about 2010-2019, before the COVID-19 pandemic. Isolation of CD4+ T cells took place after 10 days in culture. Sequences were obtained from CD4+ T cells from PBMCs, cultured in vitro. The receptors shown here come from a human donor in good health.

As DNA, the CDR3 is TGTGCCAGCGGAGACGGGGACAGGGCGGGTGGCTACACCTTC. Translation: CASGDGDRAGGYTF. This chain connects TRBV6-5 to TRBJ1-2, with 9 nucleotides matching TRBD1. The CDR3 spans 14 residues. J gave up 7 bases and V 8 bases, and 11 bases lay outside the gene matches. Per the germline V gene, CDR1 is MNHEY and CDR2 is SVGAGI.

J is TRBJ1-1 and V is TRBV4-2; D not resolved. The CDR3 extends over 13 amino acids. Deletions cut 4 bases from V and 0 bases from J, with 6 bases between. From germline, CDR1 is LGHNA and CDR2 YNFKEQ. CDR3 bases: TGTGCCAGCAGCCGCCGGATGAACACTGAAGCTTTCTTT. It is translated as CASSRRMNTEAFF.

The gene calls are TRBV5-8 and TRBJ2-7; D may be TRBD2 (5 bases). CDR3 length: 15 amino acids. The germline V gene has CDR1 SGHTS and CDR2 YDEGEE. Trimming stripped 2 bases from V and 9 bases from J, with 21 bases between. The CDR3 region has the DNA TGTGCCAGCAGCTTACGGCAGAGGACTTCTCCAGGGCAGTACTTC. Translation gives CASSLRQRTSPGQYF.

CDR3 protein: CASSIDPWRGETQYF. The CDR3 DNA is TGTGCCAGTAGTATAGACCCCTGGCGCGGGGAGACCCAGTACTTC. The chain recombines TRBV19 with TRBJ2-5; D is possibly TRBD2 (5 bases). Trimming stripped 0 bases from V and 5 bases from J, with 13 bases between. This CDR3 comprises 15 residues. The germline gives CDR1 LNHDA, CDR2 SQIVND (reference sequence).

The chain joins TRBV7-9 to TRBJ2-5; tentatively, D is TRBD2 (6 bases). Trimming took off 1 base at V and 5 bases at J, with 11 bases between the two ends. Per germline, CDR1 SEHNR and CDR2 FQNEAQ (reference sequence). The CDR3 extends over 14 amino acids. For the CDR3, the DNA is TGTGCCAGCAGCTTAGGCGGGATTGGTGAGACCCAGTACTTC. Protein: CASSLGGIGETQYF.

This sequence joins TRBV21-1 and TRBJ1-2. TRBV21-1 is a pseudogene locus. The CDR3 covers 15 residues. The CDR3 loop is CASSKRGGALGGYTF. The CDR3 DNA is TGTGCCAGCAGCAAACGGGGGGGGGCTCTGGGTGGCTACACCTTC.

The CDR3 sequence is CASSHILGRAADTIYF. The CDR3 DNA reads as TGTGCCAGCAGCCACATCCTTGGCAGGGCGGCAGACACCATATATTTT. The chain joins TRBV3-1 (or the pseudogene TRBV3-2) to TRBJ1-3; TRBD1 is a possible D gene (5 bases). The germline V gene encodes CDR1 LGHDT and CDR2 YNNKEL (reference sequence). Trimming took off 3 bases at V and 8 bases at J, with 20 bases between the two ends. CDR3 length: 16 amino acids.

The V gene is TRBV12-3 or TRBV12-4, the J gene TRBJ1-1; 8 positions agree with TRBD1. V was clipped by 6 bases and J by 6 bases; unmatched bases: 6. The CDR3 extends over 13 amino acids. For the CDR3, the DNA is TGTGCCAGCAGGGAGACAGGGGACGCTGAAGCTTTCTTT. It encodes CASRETGDAEAFF.

J is TRBJ1-5 and V is TRBV6-5; TRBD1 aligns across 10 bases. CDR3 size: 14 residues. Germline V gene sequence: CDR1 MNHEY, CDR2 SVGAGI. The junction had 5 bases not matched to a gene; V was cut back by 5 bases and J by 7 bases. Here the CDR3 reads CASSPRTGGQPQHF. For the CDR3, the DNA is TGTGCCAGCAGTCCCAGGACAGGGGGACAGCCCCAGCATTTT.

CDR3 nucleotide sequence: TGTGCCAGCAGCGTTCTGACTAGGGGGGGGACTGAAGCTTTCTTT. Translated, it gives CASSVLTRGGTEAFF. The V call is TRBV9, the J call TRBJ1-1, with D maybe TRBD1 (6 bases). V lost 2 bases and J lost 5, with 16 bases in between. CDR1 is SGDLS, CDR2 YYNGEE, per germline. This CDR3 spans 15 amino acids.